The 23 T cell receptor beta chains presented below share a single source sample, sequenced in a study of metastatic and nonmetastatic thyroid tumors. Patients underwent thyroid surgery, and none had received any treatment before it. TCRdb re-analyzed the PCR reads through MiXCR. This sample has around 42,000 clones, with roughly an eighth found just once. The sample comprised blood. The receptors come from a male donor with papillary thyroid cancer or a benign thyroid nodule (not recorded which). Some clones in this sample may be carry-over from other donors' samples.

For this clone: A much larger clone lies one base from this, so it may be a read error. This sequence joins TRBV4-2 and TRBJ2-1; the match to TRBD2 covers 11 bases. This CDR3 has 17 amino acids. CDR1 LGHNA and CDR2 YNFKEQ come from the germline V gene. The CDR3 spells CASSQDRTSGLNNDQFF. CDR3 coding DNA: TGTGCCAGCAGCCAAGATCGGACTAGCGGGCTCAACAATGATCAGTTCTTC.

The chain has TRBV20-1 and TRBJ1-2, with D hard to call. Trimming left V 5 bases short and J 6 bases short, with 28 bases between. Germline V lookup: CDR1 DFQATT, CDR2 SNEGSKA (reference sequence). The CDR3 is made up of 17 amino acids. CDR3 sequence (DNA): TGCAGTGCTTCACACGAACTCGGACGGTGTATAGTCAATGGCTACACCTTC. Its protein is CSASHELGRCIVNGYTF.

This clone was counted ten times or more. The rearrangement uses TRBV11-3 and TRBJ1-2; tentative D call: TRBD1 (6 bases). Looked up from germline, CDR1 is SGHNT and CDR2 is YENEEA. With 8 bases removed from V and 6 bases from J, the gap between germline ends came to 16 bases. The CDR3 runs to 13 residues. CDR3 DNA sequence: TGTGCCAGCTCCCGGGGGGCGCGCGATGGCTACACCTTC. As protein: CASSRGARDGYTF.

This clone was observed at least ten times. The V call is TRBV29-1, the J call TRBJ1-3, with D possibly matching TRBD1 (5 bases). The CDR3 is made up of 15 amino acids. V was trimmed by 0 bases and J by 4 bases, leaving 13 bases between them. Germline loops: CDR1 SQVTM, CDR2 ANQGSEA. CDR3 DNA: TGCAGCGTTGAAGATCCGACAGCGATCGGAAACACCATATATTTT. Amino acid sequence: CSVEDPTAIGNTIYF.

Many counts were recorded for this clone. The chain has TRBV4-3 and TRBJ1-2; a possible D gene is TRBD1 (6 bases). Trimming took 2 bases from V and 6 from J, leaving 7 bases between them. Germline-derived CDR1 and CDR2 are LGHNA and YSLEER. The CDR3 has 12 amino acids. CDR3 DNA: TGCGCCAGCAGCCAATCAGGGGATGGCTACACCTTC. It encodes CASSQSGDGYTF.

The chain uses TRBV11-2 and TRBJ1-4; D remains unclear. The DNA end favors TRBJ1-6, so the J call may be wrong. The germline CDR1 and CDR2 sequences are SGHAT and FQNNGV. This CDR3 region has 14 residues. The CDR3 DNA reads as TGTGCCAGCAGCTCTGTGCCGAAAAATGAACCCCTCCACTTT. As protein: CASSSVPKNEPLHF.

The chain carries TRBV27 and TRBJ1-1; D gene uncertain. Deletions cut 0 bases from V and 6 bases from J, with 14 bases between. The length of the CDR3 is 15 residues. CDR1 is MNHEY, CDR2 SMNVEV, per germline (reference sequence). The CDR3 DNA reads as TGTGCCAGCAGTTTATCGGGATACGGGTTCTCTGAAGCTTTCTTT. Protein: CASSLSGYGFSEAFF.

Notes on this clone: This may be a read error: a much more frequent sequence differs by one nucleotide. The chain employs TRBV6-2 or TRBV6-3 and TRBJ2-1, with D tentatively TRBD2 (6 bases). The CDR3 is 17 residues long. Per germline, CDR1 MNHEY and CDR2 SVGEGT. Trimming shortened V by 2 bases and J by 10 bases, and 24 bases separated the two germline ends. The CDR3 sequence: CASSYLPPGLPGREQFF. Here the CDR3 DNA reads TGTGCCAGCAGTTACCTCCCCCCGGGGCTACCGGGGAGGGAGCAGTTCTTC.

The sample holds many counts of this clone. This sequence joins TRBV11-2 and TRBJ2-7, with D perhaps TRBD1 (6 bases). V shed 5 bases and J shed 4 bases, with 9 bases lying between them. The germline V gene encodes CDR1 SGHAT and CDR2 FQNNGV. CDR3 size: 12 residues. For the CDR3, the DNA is TGTGCCAGCAGCCCCGACAGGTACGAGCAGTACTTC. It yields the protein CASSPDRYEQYF.

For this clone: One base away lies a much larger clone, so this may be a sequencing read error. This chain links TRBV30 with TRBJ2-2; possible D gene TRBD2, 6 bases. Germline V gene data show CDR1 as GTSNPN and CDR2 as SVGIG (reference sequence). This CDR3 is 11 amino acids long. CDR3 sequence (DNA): TGTGCCTGGAGCCCCACCGGGGGGCTGTTTTTT. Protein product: CAWSPTGGLFF.

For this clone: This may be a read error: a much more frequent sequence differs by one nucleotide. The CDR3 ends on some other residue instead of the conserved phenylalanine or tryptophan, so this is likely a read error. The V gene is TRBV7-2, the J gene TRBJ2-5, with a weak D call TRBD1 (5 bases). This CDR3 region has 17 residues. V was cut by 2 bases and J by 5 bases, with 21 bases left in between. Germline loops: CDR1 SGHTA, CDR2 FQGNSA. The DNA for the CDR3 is TGTGCCAGCAGCTTAAAGGCAGGGAAGAGGTTAACGGAGACCCAGTACTCC. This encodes CASSLKAGKRLTETQYS.

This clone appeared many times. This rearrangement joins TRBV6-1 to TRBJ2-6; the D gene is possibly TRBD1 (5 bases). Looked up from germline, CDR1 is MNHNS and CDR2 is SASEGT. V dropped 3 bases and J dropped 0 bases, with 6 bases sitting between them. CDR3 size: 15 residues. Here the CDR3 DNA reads TGTGCCAGCAGTGAGACAGACTCTGGGGCCAACGTCCTGACTTTC. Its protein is CASSETDSGANVLTF.

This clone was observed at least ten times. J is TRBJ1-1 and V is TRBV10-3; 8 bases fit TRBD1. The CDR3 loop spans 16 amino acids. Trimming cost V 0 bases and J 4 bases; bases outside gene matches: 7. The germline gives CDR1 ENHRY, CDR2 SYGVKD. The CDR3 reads CAISESGQATSTEAFF. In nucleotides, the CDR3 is TGTGCCATCAGTGAGTCGGGACAGGCTACGTCCACTGAAGCTTTCTTT.

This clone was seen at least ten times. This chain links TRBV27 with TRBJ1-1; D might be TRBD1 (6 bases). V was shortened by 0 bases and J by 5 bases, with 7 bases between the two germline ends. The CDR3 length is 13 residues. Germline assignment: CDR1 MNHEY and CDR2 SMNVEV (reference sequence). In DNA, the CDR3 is TGTGCCAGCAGTTTATCGCAGGGGACTGAAGCTTTCTTT. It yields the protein CASSLSQGTEAFF.

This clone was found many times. CDR3 protein: CASSSPNGTPNPYEQYF. For the CDR3, the DNA is TGTGCCAGCAGCTCCCCAAACGGGACACCGAATCCCTACGAGCAGTACTTC. This sequence joins TRBV11-1 and TRBJ2-7; TRBD1 might be the D (6 bases). The CDR3 is made up of 17 amino acids. Trimming removed 4 bases at V and 2 bases at J, with 21 bases between. Germline V lookup: CDR1 SGHAT, CDR2 FQDESV (reference sequence).

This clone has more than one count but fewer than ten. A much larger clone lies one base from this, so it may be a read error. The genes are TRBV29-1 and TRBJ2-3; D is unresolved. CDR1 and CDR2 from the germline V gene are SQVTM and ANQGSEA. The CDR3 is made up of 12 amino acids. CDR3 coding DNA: TGCAGCGTTGAAGAAGGCACAGATACGAAGTATTTT. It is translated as CSVEEGTDTKYF.

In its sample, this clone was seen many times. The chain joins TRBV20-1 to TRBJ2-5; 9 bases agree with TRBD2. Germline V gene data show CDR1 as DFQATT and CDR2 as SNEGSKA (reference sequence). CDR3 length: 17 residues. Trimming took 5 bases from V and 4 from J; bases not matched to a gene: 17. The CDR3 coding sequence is TGCAGTGCTCGAACTACCGGGACTAGCAATATCCCAGAGACCCAGTACTTC. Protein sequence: CSARTTGTSNIPETQYF.

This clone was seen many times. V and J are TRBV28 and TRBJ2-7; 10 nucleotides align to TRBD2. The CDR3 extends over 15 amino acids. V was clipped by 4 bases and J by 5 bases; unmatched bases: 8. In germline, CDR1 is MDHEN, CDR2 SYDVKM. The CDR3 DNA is TGTGCCAGCAGTTCAACCCTAGCGGGAGACAACGAGCAGTACTTC. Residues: CASSSTLAGDNEQYF.

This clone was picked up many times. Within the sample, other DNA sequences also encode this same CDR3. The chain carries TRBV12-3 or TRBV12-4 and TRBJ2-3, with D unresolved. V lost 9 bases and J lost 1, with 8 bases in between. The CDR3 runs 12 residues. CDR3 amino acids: CASRRGTDTQYF. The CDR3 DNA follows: TGTGCCAGTCGAAGGGGCACAGATACGCAGTATTTT.

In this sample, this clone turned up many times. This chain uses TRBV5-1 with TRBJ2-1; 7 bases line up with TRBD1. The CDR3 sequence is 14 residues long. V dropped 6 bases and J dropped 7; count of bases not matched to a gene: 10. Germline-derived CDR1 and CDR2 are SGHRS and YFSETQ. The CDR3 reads CASKKGAGDNEQFF. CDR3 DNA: TGCGCCAGCAAAAAGGGGGCAGGGGATAATGAGCAGTTCTTC.

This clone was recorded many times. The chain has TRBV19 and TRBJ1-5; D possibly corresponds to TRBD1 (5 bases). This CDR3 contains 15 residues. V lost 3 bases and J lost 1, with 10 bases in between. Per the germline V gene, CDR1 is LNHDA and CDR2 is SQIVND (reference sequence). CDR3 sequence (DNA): TGTGCCAGTAGTATTTGGGGACGGAGCAATCAGCCCCAGCATTTT. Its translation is CASSIWGRSNQPQHF. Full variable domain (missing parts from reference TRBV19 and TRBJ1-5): DGGITQSPKYLFRKEGQNVTLSCEQNLNHDAMYWYRQDPGQGLRLIYYSQIVNDFQKGDIAEGYSVSREKKESFPLTVTSAQKNPTAFYLCASSIWGRSNQPQHFGDGTRLSIL.

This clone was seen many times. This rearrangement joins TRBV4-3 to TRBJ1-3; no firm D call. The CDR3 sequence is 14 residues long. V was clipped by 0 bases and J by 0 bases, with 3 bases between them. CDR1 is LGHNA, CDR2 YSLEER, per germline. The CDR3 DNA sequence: TGCGCCAGCAGCCAAGAGTTCTCTGGAAACACCATATATTTT. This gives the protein CASSQEFSGNTIYF.

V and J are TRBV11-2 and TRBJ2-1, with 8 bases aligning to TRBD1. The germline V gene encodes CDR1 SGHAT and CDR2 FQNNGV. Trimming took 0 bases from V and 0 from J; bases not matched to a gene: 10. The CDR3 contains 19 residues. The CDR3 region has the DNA TGTGCCAGCAGCTTAGACAGGGGGCTCCTCCAACACTCCTACAATGAGCAGTTCTTC. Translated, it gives CASSLDRGLLQHSYNEQFF.